A selection of T cell receptor beta chains follows, all from one sample in a study of shared clonotypes between healthy human individuals. Sequencing used immunoSEQ multiplex PCR; TCRdb keeps in-frame clones, though not all of them. Seen here are around 2.1 million clones, about 92% observed once, and the top ten hold roughly 1.7%. Sequencing was carried out using naive CD8+ T cells from PBMCs. All receptors come from a man in his late teens or twenties in good health. Some clones in this sample may be carry-over from other donors' samples. The CDR3 runs from the conserved cysteine through the conserved F or W. A D gene is named only where the DNA matches it firmly. Size is omitted from some rows. Given values are once, few, many or a class for expanded clones.

abundance | j_gene | d_gene | v_gene | CDR3nt | CDR3aa
NA | TRBJ2-7 | TRBD1 | TRBV7-2 | TGTGCCAGCAGCCTAGACAGGGGGCGAATATACGAGCAGTACTTC | CASSLDRGRIYEQYF
NA | TRBJ2-7 | TRBD1 | TRBV5-1 | TGCGCCAGCAGCCCTGGACAGGGGGCCTACGAGCAGTACTTC | CASSPGQGAYEQYF
NA | TRBJ2-5 | NA | TRBV7-6 | TGTGCCAGCAGCTTAGGAGCAGGGCCCCAGTACTTC | CASSLGAGPQYF
NA | TRBJ2-7 | TRBD1 | TRBV13 | TGTGCCAGCAGCTTATCGGGACAGGGGGCCGACGAGCAGTACTTC | CASSLSGQGADEQYF
once | TRBJ2-1 | TRBD2 | TRBV6-6 | TGTGCCAGCAGTTCGACGCTAGCGGGTACCTACAATGAGCAGTTCTTC | CASSSTLAGTYNEQFF
NA | TRBJ2-7 | NA | TRBV6-1 | TGTGCCAGCAGTGAAGGGTGGGGGACCTCCTACGAGCAGTACTTC | CASSEGWGTSYEQYF
NA | TRBJ2-1 | TRBD2 | TRBV28 | TGTGCCAGCAGTCAGGGACTAGCACACAATGAGCAGTTCTTC | CASSQGLAHNEQFF
once | TRBJ2-1 | NA | TRBV7-9 | TGTGCCAGCAGCTTAGCGGGACCCTACAATGAGCAGTTCTTC | CASSLAGPYNEQFF
NA | TRBJ2-7 | TRBD2 | TRBV5-3 | TGTGCCAGAAGCTTGCTCACGACTAGCGGGAGTTGCCACGAGCAGTACTTC | CARSLLTTSGSCHEQYF
NA | TRBJ2-5 | NA | TRBV6-5 | TGTGCCAGCAGCCCCGTCGGGGCTCAAGAGACCCAGTACTTC | CASSPVGAQETQYF
NA | TRBJ2-1 | NA | TRBV5-8 | TGTGCCAGCAGGTCCCCCCGGCAGCTTAACAATGAGCAGTTCTTC | CASRSPRQLNNEQFF